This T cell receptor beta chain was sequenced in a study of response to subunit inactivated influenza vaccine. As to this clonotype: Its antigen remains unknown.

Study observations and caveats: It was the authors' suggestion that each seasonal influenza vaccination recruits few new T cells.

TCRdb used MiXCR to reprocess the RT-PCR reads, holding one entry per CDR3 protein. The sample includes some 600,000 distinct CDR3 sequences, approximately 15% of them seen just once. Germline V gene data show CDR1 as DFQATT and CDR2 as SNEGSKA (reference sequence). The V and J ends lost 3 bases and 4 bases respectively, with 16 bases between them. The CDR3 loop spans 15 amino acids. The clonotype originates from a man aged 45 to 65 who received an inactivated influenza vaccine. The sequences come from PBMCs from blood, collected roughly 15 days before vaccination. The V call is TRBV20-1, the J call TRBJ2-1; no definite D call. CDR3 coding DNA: TGCAGTGCTAGCTCACTACACCGTAGATACAATGAGCAGTTCTTC. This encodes CSASSLHRRYNEQFF.